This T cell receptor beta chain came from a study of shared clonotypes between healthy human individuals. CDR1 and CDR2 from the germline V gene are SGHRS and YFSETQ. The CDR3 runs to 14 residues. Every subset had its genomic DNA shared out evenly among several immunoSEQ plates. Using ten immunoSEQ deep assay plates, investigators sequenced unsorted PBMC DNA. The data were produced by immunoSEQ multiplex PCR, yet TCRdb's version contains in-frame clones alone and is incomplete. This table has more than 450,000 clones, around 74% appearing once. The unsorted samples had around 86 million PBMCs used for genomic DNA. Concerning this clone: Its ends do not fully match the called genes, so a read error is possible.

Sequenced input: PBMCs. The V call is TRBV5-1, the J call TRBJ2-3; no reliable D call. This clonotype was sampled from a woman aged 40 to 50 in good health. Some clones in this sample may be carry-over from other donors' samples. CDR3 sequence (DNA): TGCGCCAGCAGCTTGGGGACCGACACATATACGCAGTATTTT. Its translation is CASSLGTDTYTQYF.